The 12 T cell receptor beta chains below were found in one sample sequenced in a study of cytomegalovirus exposure and HLA in healthy donors. Clones were read by immunoSEQ multiplex PCR, and TCRdb kept only the in-frame ones, dropping some. The sample has 150,000 to 200,000 clones, about 80% seen once. Sequenced input: PBMCs. These receptors were obtained from a young man in good health and CMV-seropositive.

The chain carries TRBV5-1 and TRBJ2-2; 7 nucleotides align to TRBD1. The germline V gene has CDR1 SGHRS and CDR2 YFSETQ. The CDR3 extends over 17 amino acids. V lost 2 bases and J lost 5; bases outside the gene matches: 12. As DNA, the CDR3 is TGCGCCAGCAGCTTTTATGTTTCGAGACAGGGAACCGGGGAGCTGTTTTTT. Its protein product is CASSFYVSRQGTGELFF.

The gene calls are TRBV29-1 and TRBJ1-2, with TRBD1 identical over 11 bases. The CDR3 covers 14 residues. V was pared by 6 bases and J by 3 bases, with 6 bases of the junction left unmatched. Germline V lookup: CDR1 SQVTM, CDR2 ANQGSEA. This CDR3 is CSVVRTGGDYGYTF. DNA of the CDR3: TGCAGCGTCGTGAGGACAGGGGGCGACTATGGCTACACCTTC.

The table lists this clone with a few counts. CDR3 residues: CASRKGGLAGRNEQFF. CDR3 DNA sequence: TGTGCCAGCAGGAAGGGGGGACTAGCGGGACGCAATGAGCAGTTCTTC. V gene TRBV7-2 combines with J gene TRBJ2-1; TRBD2 agrees at 13 bases. This CDR3 comprises 16 residues. Germline CDR1 is SGHTA and CDR2 is FQGNSA. J lost 6 bases, V lost 6 bases, and 8 bases had no gene match.

V usage is TRBV5-8 and J usage is TRBJ1-2; a possible D gene is TRBD1 (5 bases). CDR3 length: 13 residues. Trimming cost V 3 bases and J 4 bases, with 10 bases left between them. The germline gives CDR1 SGHTS, CDR2 YDEGEE. DNA for the CDR3: TGTGCCAGCAGCTCAGACAGATTCTATGGCTACACCTTC. It is translated as CASSSDRFYGYTF.

This clone was recorded a few times. The CDR3 sequence: CASSLSRNEQYF. In DNA, the CDR3 is TGTGCCAGCAGCCTGTCGAGGAACGAGCAGTACTTC. The genes are TRBV5-6 and TRBJ2-7; D is uncertain. V lost 4 bases, J lost 5 bases, and 10 bases lay in between. The germline V gene has CDR1 SGHDT and CDR2 YYEEEE. This CDR3 has 12 residues.

The V gene is TRBV9, the J gene TRBJ2-5; 13 bases are shared with TRBD2. This CDR3 is built from 18 residues. Trimming took 4 bases from V and 6 from J; bases not matched to a gene: 15. From germline, CDR1 is SGDLS and CDR2 YYNGEE. The CDR3 DNA sequence: TGTGCCAGCAGCCCAACCCCGGGACTAGCGGGATTCGACCAGACCCAGTACTTC. Protein sequence: CASSPTPGLAGFDQTQYF.

The rearrangement joins TRBV27 to TRBJ2-7; 11 bases map to TRBD2. J gave up 6 bases and V 5 bases, and 9 bases lay outside the gene matches. There are 15 residues in the CDR3. Germline V gives CDR1 MNHEY, CDR2 SMNVEV (reference sequence). This CDR3 is CASSRGLAENTEQYF. The CDR3 region has the DNA TGTGCCAGCAGTCGGGGACTAGCGGAAAATACCGAGCAGTACTTC.

This rearrangement joins TRBV9 to TRBJ2-1; D gene ambiguous. The CDR3 totals 15 residues. Germline V gene sequence: CDR1 SGDLS, CDR2 YYNGEE. Trimming removed 0 bases from V and 1 base from J, with 8 bases in between. As DNA, the CDR3 is TGTGCCAGCAGCGTAGGCTACCTATCCTACAATGAGCAGTTCTTC. This sequence encodes CASSVGYLSYNEQFF.

The V gene is TRBV19, the J gene TRBJ1-3; possibly TRBD1 for D (5 bases). This CDR3 is built from 13 residues. Trimming shortened V by 7 bases and J by 3 bases, and 10 bases separated the two germline ends. Germline V lookup: CDR1 LNHDA, CDR2 SQIVND (reference sequence). The CDR3 sequence: CASTQGYGNTIYF. CDR3 DNA: TGTGCCAGTACTCAGGGATATGGAAACACCATATATTTT.

This clone has a handful of counts. J is TRBJ2-7 and V is TRBV6-5; perhaps TRBD1 as D (5 bases). The CDR3 length is 14 residues. With 0 bases removed from V and 2 bases from J, the gap between germline ends came to 8 bases. From germline, CDR1 is MNHEY and CDR2 SVGAGI. The CDR3 DNA is TGTGCCAGCAGTTACTCGAGACAGACCTACGAGCAGTACTTC. This codes for CASSYSRQTYEQYF.

The chain links TRBV10-1 to TRBJ2-1; 16 nucleotides agree with TRBD2. The CDR3 runs to 16 residues. After removal of 6 bases from V and 4 bases from J, the junction contained 3 bases not matched to a gene. The V gene's germline CDR1 is WNHNN and CDR2 SYGVQD (reference sequence). The CDR3 nucleotides read TGCGCCAGCAGGGGACTAGCGGGAGGGGATTACAATGAGCAGTTCTTC. Translated: CASRGLAGGDYNEQFF.

The rearrangement joins TRBV19 to TRBJ2-6, with D hard to call. The CDR3 loop spans 14 amino acids. Germline V gives CDR1 LNHDA, CDR2 SQIVND (reference sequence). V shed 10 bases and J shed 1 base, with 11 bases lying between them. The chain's CDR3 is CATIPGSGANVLTF. The CDR3 region has the DNA TGTGCCACCATCCCAGGTTCTGGGGCCAACGTCCTGACTTTC. The full variable domain, with the rest looked up from reference TRBV19 and TRBJ2-6, is DGGITQSPKYLFRKEGQNVTLSCEQNLNHDAMYWYRQDPGQGLRLIYYSQIVNDFQKGDIAEGYSVSREKKESFPLTVTSAQKNPTAFYLCATIPGSGANVLTFGAGSRLTVL.